This T cell receptor (beta chain) appears in the sequencing data of a study of blood T cell repertoires in COVID-19. Whole-study context: Sites in the United States, Italy and Spain provided acute and convalescent COVID-19 samples. Nucleic acid was either cDNA or gDNA, and it came from T cells, B-cell-depleted T cells, or PBMCs.

Original data processing: Amplification from reference gene primers served as the basis for estimated nucleated cell counts. Only in-frame clones appear in the TCRdb table, and some are missing; sequencing was by immunoSEQ multiplex PCR. V, J and clone size derive from that table, while D and trimming were established from the DNA sequence. Here the sample spans around 200,000 clones, approximately 81% being singletons. Germline loops: CDR1 SGHDN, CDR2 FVKESK. V lost 2 bases and J lost 4, with 6 bases in between. CDR3 length: 14 amino acids. This clone turned up a few times. Source material: peripheral blood. V usage is TRBV14 and J usage is TRBJ1-6; D ambiguous. This receptor was obtained from a woman of 80 years or more with acute or convalescent COVID-19. CDR3 DNA sequence: TGTGCCAGCAGCCAACGGGGATATAATTCACCCCTCCACTTT. Translation: CASSQRGYNSPLHF.